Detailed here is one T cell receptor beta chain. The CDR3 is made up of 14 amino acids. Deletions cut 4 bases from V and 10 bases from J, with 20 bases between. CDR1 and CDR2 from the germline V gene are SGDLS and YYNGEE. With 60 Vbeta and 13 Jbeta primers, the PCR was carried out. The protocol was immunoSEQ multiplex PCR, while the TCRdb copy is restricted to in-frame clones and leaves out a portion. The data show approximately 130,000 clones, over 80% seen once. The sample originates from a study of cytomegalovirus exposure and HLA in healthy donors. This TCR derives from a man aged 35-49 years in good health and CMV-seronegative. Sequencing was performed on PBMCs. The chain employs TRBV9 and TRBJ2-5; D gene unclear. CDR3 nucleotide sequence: TGTGCCAGCAGCCCTGTTAGCTTTGATACCGTCCAGTACTTC. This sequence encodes CASSPVSFDTVQYF.